A selection of T cell receptor beta chains follows, all from one sample in a study of blood T cell repertoires in COVID-19. Sequenced by immunoSEQ multiplex PCR; TCRdb stores in-frame clones only, minus some. The sample contains some 350,000 clones, 88% of which appear only once. Sequenced material: PBMCs or T cells enriched from blood (not recorded which). These receptor sequences come from a man younger than 40 who had recovered from COVID-19. Both conserved end residues are part of each CDR3. Each record gives: D gene, clone size, J gene, V gene, CDR3 protein, CDR3 DNA. D genes are given only for firm matches. Not all rows give a size; the values are once, few, many and, for expanded clones, a class.

TRBD2,.,TRBJ2-3,TRBV27,CASSAQTSGRDTQYF,TGTGCCAGCAGTGCTCAGACTAGCGGGAGAGATACGCAGTATTTT
.,.,TRBJ2-7,TRBV5-1,CASSTGPDNEQYF,TGCGCCAGCAGCACCGGCCCGGACAACGAGCAGTACTTC
.,.,TRBJ1-5,TRBV6-1,CASSEIRGGRQPQHF,TGTGCCAGCAGTGAAATAAGGGGGGGGAGGCAGCCCCAGCATTTT
TRBD1,once,TRBJ1-2,TRBV19,CASRDRVGGGYTF,TGTGCCAGCCGGGACAGGGTTGGAGGAGGCTACACCTTC
.,.,TRBJ2-1,TRBV29-1,CSAGGDREYNEQFF,TGCAGCGCCGGGGGGGACAGGGAGTACAATGAGCAGTTCTTC
TRBD2,.,TRBJ2-2,TRBV9,CASSVSGGIGGELFF,TGTGCCAGCAGCGTTAGCGGGGGGATAGGCGGGGAGCTGTTTTTT
TRBD1,.,TRBJ1-1,TRBV2,CARSAPGQGGGGTEAFF,TGTGCCAGGTCCGCCCCGGGACAGGGGGGGGGAGGCACTGAAGCTTTCTTT
.,.,TRBJ2-2,TRBV2,CASSGSTGELFF,TGTGCCAGCAGTGGGAGCACCGGGGAGCTGTTTTTT
.,few,TRBJ2-5,TRBV3-1/TRBV3-2,CASSRGGAYETQYF,TGTGCCAGCAGCCGAGGGGGGGCCTATGAGACCCAGTACTTC
.,.,TRBJ1-5,TRBV10-2,CASSDSSGVDQPQHF,TGCGCCAGCAGTGATAGTTCGGGGGTAGATCAGCCCCAGCATTTT
.,.,TRBJ1-4,TRBV7-8,CASSQRKVWEKLFF,TGTGCCAGCAGCCAGCGGAAGGTTTGGGAAAAACTGTTTTTT
TRBD1,.,TRBJ2-5,TRBV5-4,CASGDQGVQETQYF,TGTGCCAGCGGCGACCAGGGGGTCCAAGAGACCCAGTACTTC
.,few,TRBJ2-7,TRBV28,CASTGEVRGRVRYEQYF,TGTGCCAGCACGGGGGAAGTAAGGGGGCGGGTGAGGTACGAGCAGTACTTC
.,few,TRBJ1-1,TRBV5-8,CASSLTGTEAFF,TGTGCCAGCAGCTTAACGGGGACTGAAGCTTTCTTT
.,.,TRBJ2-3,TRBV6-1,CASSEGQGLTDTQYF,TGTGCCAGCAGTGAGGGTCAGGGACTCACAGATACGCAGTATTTT
.,once,TRBJ2-5,TRBV24-1,CATSDLYRDQETQYF,TGTGCCACCAGTGATTTGTACAGGGACCAAGAGACCCAGTACTTC
.,.,TRBJ1-2,TRBV3-1/TRBV3-2,CASSQRTSYGYTF,TGTGCCAGCAGCCAACGGACAAGCTATGGCTACACCTTC
TRBD1,few,TRBJ1-6,TRBV4-1,CASSQGQGVERSSPLHF,TGCGCCAGCAGCCAAGGACAGGGGGTAGAACGGAGTTCACCCCTCCACTTT
.,.,TRBJ2-5,TRBV30,CAWSSGQVETQYF,TGTGCCTGGAGTAGCGGGCAGGTGGAGACCCAGTACTTC
.,.,TRBJ2-7,TRBV12-1,CASSFGKGRIYEQYF,TGTGCCAGCAGCTTTGGAAAAGGGAGAATCTACGAGCAGTACTTC
.,.,TRBJ1-1,TRBV11-2,CASSLEGRYTEAFF,TGTGCCAGCAGCTTAGAGGGCCGGTACACTGAAGCTTTCTTT
TRBD1,.,TRBJ1-4,TRBV7-9,CASSPRTGEDEKLFF,TGTGCCAGCAGCCCGAGGACAGGGGAGGATGAAAAACTGTTTTTT
TRBD1,.,TRBJ1-5,TRBV19,CASSTDRGNQPQHF,TGTGCCAGTAGTACCGACAGGGGCAATCAGCCCCAGCATTTT
.,.,TRBJ2-3,TRBV11-2,CASTLSEYYTDTQYF,TGTGCCAGCACCTTAAGTGAATACTACACAGATACGCAGTATTTT
.,.,TRBJ1-5,TRBV10-2,CASSEIQGGQPQHF,TGCGCCAGCAGTGAGATACAGGGTGGCCAGCCCCAGCATTTT
.,once,TRBJ1-5,TRBV4-2,CASSQERGLPQHF,TGTGCCAGCAGCCAAGAAAGAGGTCTACCCCAGCATTTT
.,.,TRBJ2-7,TRBV2,CASSERRSYEQYF,TGTGCCAGCAGTGAAAGGCGGTCCTACGAGCAGTACTTC
TRBD1,.,TRBJ1-1,TRBV27,CASSPDRGQGTEAFF,TGTGCCAGCAGTCCCGACAGGGGGCAAGGCACTGAAGCTTTCTTT
.,few,TRBJ1-2,TRBV7-7,CASSGGVGYTF,TGTGCCAGCAGCGGGGGGGTTGGCTACACCTTC
.,.,TRBJ1-2,TRBV5-6,CASTVATGLNYGYTF,TGTGCCAGCACAGTCGCGACAGGACTTAACTATGGCTACACCTTC
.,.,TRBJ1-5,TRBV24-1,CATSEMGGRQYNQPQHF,TGTGCCACCAGTGAAATGGGGGGGCGACAGTACAATCAGCCCCAGCATTTT
.,.,TRBJ1-2,TRBV6-4,CASSPSQGSHYGYTF,TGTGCCAGCAGTCCATCACAGGGCTCTCACTATGGCTACACCTTC
TRBD2,.,TRBJ2-2,TRBV2,CASRYRGEGTGELFF,TGTGCCAGCAGATACCGAGGGGAGGGCACCGGGGAGCTGTTTTTT
TRBD1,.,TRBJ1-2,TRBV24-1,CATSDPGTGDPNYGYTF,TGTGCCACCAGTGATCCCGGGACAGGAGACCCTAACTATGGCTACACCTTC
.,.,TRBJ1-6,TRBV27,CASSLLPPSKGRGNSPLHF,TGTGCCAGCAGTTTATTACCCCCGAGCAAGGGCAGGGGTAATTCACCCCTCCACTTT
TRBD1,.,TRBJ1-3,TRBV5-4,CASSLGQGGGGNTIYF,TGTGCCAGCAGCTTGGGACAGGGGGGCGGCGGAAACACCATATATTTT
TRBD2,.,TRBJ2-1,TRBV9,CASSVVAGGYNEQFF,TGTGCCAGCAGCGTAGTAGCGGGGGGATACAATGAGCAGTTCTTC
TRBD2,.,TRBJ2-5,TRBV7-9,CASSLTQRGETQYF,TGTGCCAGCAGCTTAACCCAGCGGGGAGAGACCCAGTACTTC
TRBD1,once,TRBJ1-2,TRBV9,CASSVSAGGNYGYTF,TGTGCCAGCAGCGTATCCGCAGGGGGGAATTATGGCTACACCTTC
TRBD1,.,TRBJ2-5,TRBV10-1,CASSGGQGYQETQYF,TGCGCCAGCAGTGGGGGACAGGGCTACCAAGAGACCCAGTACTTC
TRBD1,.,TRBJ1-4,TRBV7-8,CASSLAGTVTTNEKLFF,TGTGCCAGCAGCTTAGCCGGGACAGTCACAACTAATGAAAAACTGTTTTTT
.,.,TRBJ1-5,TRBV6-5,CASSDSSFQPQHF,TGTGCCAGCAGTGACTCGAGTTTTCAGCCCCAGCATTTT
TRBD1,once,TRBJ2-7,TRBV27,CASSPRQGSYEQYF,TGTGCCAGCAGCCCCAGACAGGGATCCTACGAGCAGTACTTC